This T cell receptor beta chain was recorded in a study of T cells in Graves' hyperthyroidism and ophthalmopathy. Overall study: The blood sample was taken at first diagnosis, before treatment began. The study's findings and limits: The model made its ophthalmopathy prediction, and onset followed a median roughly six months later. Most thyroid clonotypes expanded above 0.001 appeared in blood too. Stable hyperthyroidism and ophthalmopathy were separated using 13 V-J signatures.

This clonotype was found a few times. Its matching antigen is unknown. Germline assignment: CDR1 WSHSY and CDR2 SAAADI. The CDR3 runs 15 residues. The V and J ends lost 0 bases and 3 bases, in that order; junction bases with no gene match: 4. Template material for amplifying TCR beta CDR3 regions consisted of RNA transcripts. HTBI primers were the set used in a first-round RT-PCR of the TCR CDR3. TCRdb ran MiXCR on the multiplex PCR reads and lists one entry per CDR3 protein. The sample carries some 300,000 distinct CDR3 sequences, 13% recorded once. The source is a woman in her thirties with Graves' hyperthyroidism that later progressed to Graves' ophthalmopathy. The chain is built from TRBV10-2 and TRBJ2-7, with 8 bases matching TRBD2. The sequenced sample consisted of blood. CDR3 nucleotide sequence: TGCGCCAGCAGTGAGTCCGAGCGGGGGCTCTACGAGCAGTACTTC. Translation gives CASSESERGLYEQYF.